This is a list of T cell receptor beta chains from one sample in a study of T cell responses to AZD1222 COVID-19 vaccine. The assay was immunoSEQ multiplex PCR, and TCRdb's table has in-frame clones only and misses some. The table lists approximately 89,000 clones, about 90% of them singletons. This specimen was peripheral blood, taken on day 0 of AZD1222 vaccination. The receptors come from an adult in good health. CDR3s include the opening cysteine and the closing phenylalanine or tryptophan.

J gene: TRBJ1-6
V gene: TRBV14
CDR3 protein: CASSQGHYNSPLHF

J gene: TRBJ1-4
V gene: TRBV19
CDR3 protein: CASHQRLMAKLFF

J gene: TRBJ1-1
V gene: TRBV19
CDR3 protein: CASSLLGSTEAFF

J gene: TRBJ2-7
V gene: TRBV6-5
CDR3 protein: CASTDPHRAGYEQYF

J gene: TRBJ1-4
V gene: TRBV5-6
CDR3 protein: CASSKRTAATNEKLFF

J gene: TRBJ2-3
V gene: TRBV4-1
CDR3 protein: CASSLSENTDTQYF

J gene: TRBJ1-2
V gene: TRBV18
CDR3 protein: CASSPPPGVGYTF

J gene: TRBJ1-6
V gene: TRBV9
CDR3 protein: CASSVEDNSPLHF

J gene: TRBJ1-5
V gene: TRBV28
CDR3 protein: CEATGRNQPQHF

J gene: TRBJ2-7
V gene: TRBV5-4
CDR3 protein: CASSLGANYEQYF

J gene: TRBJ1-2
V gene: TRBV18
CDR3 protein: CASSPSQRQTSYGYTF

J gene: TRBJ2-1
V gene: TRBV12-5
CDR3 protein: CASGNGVNEQFF

J gene: TRBJ1-2
V gene: TRBV30
CDR3 protein: CAWSVLAGSGGYTF

J gene: TRBJ2-3
V gene: TRBV11-2
CDR3 protein: CASSLGRASTDTQYF

J gene: TRBJ1-1
V gene: TRBV5-1
CDR3 protein: CASGGSEGEAFF

J gene: TRBJ2-2
V gene: TRBV15
CDR3 protein: CATSRDRKNTGELFF

J gene: TRBJ2-2
V gene: TRBV13
CDR3 protein: CASSSRVTGELFF

J gene: TRBJ1-5
V gene: TRBV2
CDR3 protein: CASRRDRGRANQPQHF

J gene: TRBJ2-1
V gene: TRBV5-6
CDR3 protein: CASSLGPGVREQFF

J gene: TRBJ1-6
V gene: TRBV9
CDR3 protein: CASSVGTLNSPLHF

J gene: TRBJ1-3
V gene: TRBV18
CDR3 protein: CASSPRQGPGNTIYF

J gene: TRBJ1-2
V gene: TRBV12-3/TRBV12-4
CDR3 protein: CASSLRPGGHTF

J gene: TRBJ1-2
V gene: TRBV29-1
CDR3 protein: CSVDGLNYGYTF

J gene: TRBJ2-2
V gene: TRBV4-1
CDR3 protein: CASSQAYTGELFF

J gene: TRBJ1-1
V gene: TRBV10-2
CDR3 protein: CASNPGVGEAFF

J gene: TRBJ2-2
V gene: TRBV18
CDR3 protein: CASSPQGLANTGELFF

J gene: TRBJ2-7
V gene: TRBV19
CDR3 protein: CASSIRQGGAEYF

J gene: TRBJ1-1
V gene: TRBV7-8
CDR3 protein: CASSLGGARVAEAFF

J gene: TRBJ2-7
V gene: TRBV3-1/TRBV3-2
CDR3 protein: CASSQHRDRGTYEQYF

J gene: TRBJ1-1
V gene: TRBV30
CDR3 protein: CAWEVSGPAEAFF

J gene: TRBJ2-7
V gene: TRBV28
CDR3 protein: CASQPGLAIYEQYF

J gene: TRBJ2-1
V gene: TRBV18
CDR3 protein: CASSPPSQSYNEQFF

J gene: TRBJ2-1
V gene: TRBV7-3
CDR3 protein: CASSSSGYNEQFF

J gene: TRBJ1-2
V gene: TRBV28
CDR3 protein: CASSPSETRANYGYTF

J gene: TRBJ1-5
V gene: TRBV2
CDR3 protein: CASRDRFDQPQHF

J gene: TRBJ1-5
V gene: TRBV2
CDR3 protein: CASLKGQGLQPQHF

J gene: TRBJ1-1
V gene: TRBV27
CDR3 protein: CASSKHLRGTEAFF

J gene: TRBJ2-2
V gene: TRBV9
CDR3 protein: CASSPPGRNTGELFF

J gene: TRBJ1-1
V gene: TRBV27
CDR3 protein: CASSLEGGRPYTEAFF

J gene: TRBJ2-7
V gene: TRBV18
CDR3 protein: CASSPGSRGEQYF

J gene: TRBJ1-6
V gene: TRBV13
CDR3 protein: CASSLGGSPLHF

J gene: TRBJ2-1
V gene: TRBV11-2
CDR3 protein: CASSFLRSAGGTDEQFF

J gene: TRBJ2-7
V gene: TRBV3-1/TRBV3-2
CDR3 protein: CASSHALGFYEQYF

J gene: TRBJ2-7
V gene: TRBV5-8
CDR3 protein: CASSTRTAYEQYF

J gene: TRBJ1-1
V gene: TRBV27
CDR3 protein: CASSFRTGEEAFF

J gene: TRBJ1-3
V gene: TRBV2
CDR3 protein: CASSPGNTIYF

J gene: TRBJ2-1
V gene: TRBV11-3
CDR3 protein: CASSLDPGRAGEQFF

J gene: TRBJ2-7
V gene: TRBV28
CDR3 protein: CASTRRTYEQYF

J gene: TRBJ2-7
V gene: TRBV19
CDR3 protein: CASSIGRGRSYEQYF

J gene: TRBJ1-6
V gene: TRBV21-1
CDR3 protein: CASRDRGIASPLHF

J gene: TRBJ2-1
V gene: TRBV6-5
CDR3 protein: CASSYSKGLGVGEQFF